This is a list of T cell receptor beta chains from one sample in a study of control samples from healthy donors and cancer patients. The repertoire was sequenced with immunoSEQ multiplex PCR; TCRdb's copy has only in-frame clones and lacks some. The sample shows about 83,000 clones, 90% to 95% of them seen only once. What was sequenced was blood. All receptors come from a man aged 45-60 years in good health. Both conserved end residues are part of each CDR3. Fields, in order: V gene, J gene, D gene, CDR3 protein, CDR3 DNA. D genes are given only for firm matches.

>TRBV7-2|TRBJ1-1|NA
CASSLERTQGTEAFF
TGTGCCAGCAGCTTAGAACGGACACAAGGGACTGAAGCTTTCTTT
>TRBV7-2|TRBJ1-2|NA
CASSLDGRSGGYGYTF
TGTGCCAGCAGCTTAGACGGACGCAGCGGGGGGTATGGCTACACCTTC
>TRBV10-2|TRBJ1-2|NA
CASLTTGENDYGYTF
TGCGCCAGCCTTACGACAGGCGAGAATGACTATGGCTACACCTTC
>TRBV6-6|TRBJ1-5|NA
CASTLPGPGQPQHF
TGTGCCAGCACCCTACCGGGGCCTGGACAGCCCCAGCATTTT
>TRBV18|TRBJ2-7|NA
CASSPYTGSEQYF
TGTGCCAGCTCACCATACACAGGCTCCGAGCAGTACTTC
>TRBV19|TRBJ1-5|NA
CASSIGGGTQHF
TGTGCCAGTAGTATTGGGGGAGGAACCCAGCATTTT
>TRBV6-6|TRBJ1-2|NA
CASSYDGVYGYTF
TGTGCCAGCAGTTACGACGGAGTGTATGGCTACACCTTC
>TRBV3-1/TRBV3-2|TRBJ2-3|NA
CASSQEWSSYTQYF
TGTGCCAGCAGCCAAGAATGGAGTTCCTATACGCAGTATTTT
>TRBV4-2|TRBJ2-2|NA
CASSRLSANTGELFF
TGTGCCAGCAGCCGCCTAAGCGCGAACACCGGGGAGCTGTTTTTT
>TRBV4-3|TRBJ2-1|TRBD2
CASSQIAGGANEQFF
TGCGCCAGCAGCCAAATAGCGGGGGGGGCCAATGAGCAGTTCTTC
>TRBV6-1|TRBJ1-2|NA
CASSEGRILYGYTF
TGTGCCAGCAGTGAAGGGCGGATCTTATATGGCTACACCTTC
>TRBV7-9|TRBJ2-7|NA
CASSIPGKSYEQYF
TGTGCCAGCAGCATCCCTGGGAAATCCTACGAGCAGTACTTC
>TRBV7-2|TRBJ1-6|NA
CASSPILGWGNSPLHF
TGTGCCAGCAGCCCAATACTAGGTTGGGGTAATTCACCCCTCCACTTT
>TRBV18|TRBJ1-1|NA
CASSPNWGNTEAFF
TGTGCCAGCTCACCAAATTGGGGAAACACTGAAGCTTTCTTT
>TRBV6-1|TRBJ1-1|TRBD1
CASSESPGGAFNTEAFF
TGTGCCAGCAGTGAATCCCCAGGGGGCGCCTTTAACACTGAAGCTTTCTTT